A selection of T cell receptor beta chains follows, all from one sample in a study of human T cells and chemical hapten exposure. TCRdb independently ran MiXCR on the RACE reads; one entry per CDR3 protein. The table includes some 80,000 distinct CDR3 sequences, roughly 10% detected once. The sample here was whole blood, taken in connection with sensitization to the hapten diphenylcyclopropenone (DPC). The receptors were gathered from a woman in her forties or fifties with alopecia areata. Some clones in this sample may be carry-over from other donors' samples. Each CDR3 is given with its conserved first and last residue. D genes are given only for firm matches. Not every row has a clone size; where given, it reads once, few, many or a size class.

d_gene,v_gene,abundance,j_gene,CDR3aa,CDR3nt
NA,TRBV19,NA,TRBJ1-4,CASSTPGRSTEKLFF,TGTGCCAGTAGTACCCCGGGTCGAAGCACTGAAAAACTGTTTTTT
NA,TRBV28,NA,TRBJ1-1,CASSRRPVGAFF,TGTGCCAGCAGTCGGCGGCCCGTAGGAGCTTTCTTT
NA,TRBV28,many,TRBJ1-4,CASSSPAGTSNEKLFF,TGTGCCAGCAGTTCGCCGGCCGGGACAAGTAATGAAAAACTGTTTTTT
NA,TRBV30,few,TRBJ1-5,CAWSRQDNQPQHF,TGTGCCTGGAGTCGACAAGACAATCAGCCCCAGCATTTT
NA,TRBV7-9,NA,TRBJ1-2,CASSLVGASLAMSGYTF,TGTGCCAGCAGCTTAGTGGGGGCGTCACTAGCTATGTCTGGCTACACCTTC
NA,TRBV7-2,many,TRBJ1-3,CASSLDGASGNTIYF,TGTGCCAGCAGCCTCGACGGTGCCTCTGGAAACACCATATATTTT
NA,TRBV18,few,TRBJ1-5,CASSPPGTSGNQPQHF,TGTGCCAGCTCACCACCGGGAACATCGGGCAATCAGCCCCAGCATTTT
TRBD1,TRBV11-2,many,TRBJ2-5,CASSQPSTGSLTQYF,TGTGCCAGCAGCCAGCCGTCGACAGGGTCGCTGACCCAGTACTTC
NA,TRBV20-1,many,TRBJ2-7,CSARETGPYEQYF,TGCAGTGCTAGAGAAACCGGGCCCTACGAGCAGTACTTC
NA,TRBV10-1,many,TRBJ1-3,CASSDQIPGNTIYF,TGCGCCAGCAGTGACCAGATCCCTGGAAACACCATATATTTT
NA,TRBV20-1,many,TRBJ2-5,CSANKETQYF,TGCAGTGCAAATAAGGAGACCCAGTACTTC
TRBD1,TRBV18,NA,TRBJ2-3,CASSPGQGATDTQYF,TGTGCCAGCTCGCCGGGACAGGGGGCAACAGATACGCAGTATTTT
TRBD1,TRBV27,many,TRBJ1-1,CASSRGQVRTEAFF,TGTGCCAGCAGTAGAGGACAGGTTCGCACTGAAGCTTTCTTT
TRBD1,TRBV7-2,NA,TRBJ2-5,CASSLAPDRVETQYF,TGTGCCAGCAGCTTAGCCCCGGACAGGGTAGAGACCCAGTACTTC
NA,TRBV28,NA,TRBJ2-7,CASSTTGTGGQYF,TGTGCCAGCAGTACCACCGGGACTGGAGGACAGTACTTC
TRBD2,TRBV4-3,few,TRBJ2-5,CASGQILAGGMNQETQYF,TGCGCCAGCGGCCAAATCCTAGCGGGGGGGATGAACCAAGAGACCCAGTACTTC
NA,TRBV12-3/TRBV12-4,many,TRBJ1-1,CASRDRDNPFF,TGTGCCAGCAGAGACCGGGACAACCCTTTCTTT
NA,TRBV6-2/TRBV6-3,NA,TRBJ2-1,CASSRPPYNEQFF,TGTGCCAGCAGCCGACCCCCCTACAATGAGCAGTTCTTC
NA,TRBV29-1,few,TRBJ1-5,CSVEVGGNQPQHF,TGCAGCGTTGAAGTCGGGGGCAATCAGCCCCAGCATTTT
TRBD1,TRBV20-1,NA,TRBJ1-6,CSAREGGRGNSPLHF,TGCAGTGCTAGAGAGGGTGGCAGGGGGAATTCACCCCTCCACTTT
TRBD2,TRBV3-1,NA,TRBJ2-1,CASSGTRRNEQFF,TGTGCCAGCAGCGGGACTAGACGCAATGAGCAGTTCTTC
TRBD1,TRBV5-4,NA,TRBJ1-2,CASSVGQGAGGYTF,TGTGCCAGCAGCGTAGGACAGGGGGCGGGTGGCTACACCTTC
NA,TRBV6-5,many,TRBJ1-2,CASSYGRSYGYTF,TGTGCCAGCAGTTACGGCAGGTCCTATGGCTACACCTTC
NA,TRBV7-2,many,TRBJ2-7,CASAFSYEQYF,TGTGCCAGCGCCTTCTCCTACGAGCAGTACTTC
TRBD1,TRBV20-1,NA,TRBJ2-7,CSAHRTGTYEQYF,TGCAGTGCTCACCGGACAGGGACTTACGAGCAGTACTTC
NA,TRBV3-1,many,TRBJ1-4,CASSQDLGVRIPRTTNEKLFF,TGTGCCAGCAGCCAAGATTTGGGGGTAAGGATTCCCCGAACAACTAATGAAAAACTGTTTTTT
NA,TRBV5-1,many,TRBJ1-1,CASSLVLTEAFF,TGCGCCAGCAGCTTGGTTCTCACTGAAGCTTTCTTT
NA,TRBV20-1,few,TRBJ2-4,CSAPYQGPKNIQYF,TGCAGTGCTCCATACCAGGGACCTAAAAACATTCAGTACTTC
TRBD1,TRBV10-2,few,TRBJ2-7,CASSDQGVTYEQYF,TGCGCCAGCAGTGATCAGGGGGTGACCTACGAGCAGTACTTC
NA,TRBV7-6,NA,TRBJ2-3,CASSLGGSPDTQYF,TGTGCCAGCAGCTTAGGGGGGAGTCCAGATACGCAGTATTTT
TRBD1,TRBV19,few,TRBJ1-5,CASSDRGRRQPQHF,TGTGCCAGTAGTGACAGGGGGCGAAGGCAGCCCCAGCATTTT
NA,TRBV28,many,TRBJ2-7,CASSLGGWAGRTYEQYF,TGTGCCAGCAGTTTAGGGGGATGGGCAGGGAGGACCTACGAGCAGTACTTC
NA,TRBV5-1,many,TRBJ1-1,CASRDQLPNTEAFF,TGCGCCAGCAGGGACCAGCTCCCGAACACTGAAGCTTTCTTT
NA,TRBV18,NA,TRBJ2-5,CASSPSEFQETQYF,TGTGCCAGCTCACCCTCGGAGTTTCAAGAGACCCAGTACTTC
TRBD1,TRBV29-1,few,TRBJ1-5,CSTGGQGDGRCNQPQHF,TGCAGCACCGGTGGACAGGGGGATGGCAGGTGCAATCAGCCCCAGCATTTT
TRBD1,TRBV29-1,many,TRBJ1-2,CSGGGQGDGYTF,TGCAGCGGCGGTGGGCAGGGGGATGGCTACACCTTC
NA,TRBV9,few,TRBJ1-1,CASSVPPNTEAFF,TGTGCCAGCAGTGTGCCCCCTAACACTGAAGCTTTCTTT
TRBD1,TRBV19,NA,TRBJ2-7,CASSRNDRGRSAYEQYF,TGTGCCAGTAGTAGGAACGACAGGGGGCGTTCGGCCTACGAGCAGTACTTC
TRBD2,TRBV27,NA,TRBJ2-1,CASRDPSGDNYNEQFF,TGTGCCAGCAGGGACCCTAGCGGGGATAACTACAATGAGCAGTTCTTC
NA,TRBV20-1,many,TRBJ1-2,CSASADGTFNYGYTF,TGCAGTGCTAGTGCGGACGGCACCTTTAACTATGGCTACACCTTC
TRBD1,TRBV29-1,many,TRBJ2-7,CSVTPGTGYEQYF,TGCAGCGTTACCCCCGGGACAGGCTACGAGCAGTACTTC
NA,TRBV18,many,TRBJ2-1,CASAAQGSSYNEQFF,TGTGCCAGCGCAGCGCAGGGAAGCTCCTACAATGAGCAGTTCTTC
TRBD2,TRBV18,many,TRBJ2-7,CASSPLGRDEQYF,TGTGCCAGCTCACCACTTGGGAGGGACGAGCAGTACTTC
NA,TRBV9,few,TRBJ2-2,CASSEGAVGGELFF,TGTGCCAGCAGTGAGGGTGCCGTGGGCGGGGAGCTGTTTTTT
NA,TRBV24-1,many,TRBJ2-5,CATSDPTGVQETQYF,TGTGCCACCAGTGATCCAACAGGAGTCCAAGAGACCCAGTACTTC
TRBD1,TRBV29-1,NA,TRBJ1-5,CSVGDRGNQPQHF,TGCAGCGTTGGCGACAGGGGCAATCAGCCCCAGCATTTT
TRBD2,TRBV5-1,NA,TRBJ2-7,CASRPWSSGEGHEQYF,TGCGCCAGCCGGCCATGGTCTAGCGGAGAAGGGCACGAGCAGTACTTC
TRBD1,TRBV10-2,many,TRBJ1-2,CASVPGGLNYGYTF,TGCGCCAGCGTTCCAGGGGGCTTAAACTATGGCTACACCTTC
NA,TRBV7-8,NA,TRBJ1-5,CASSRPGGVSQPQHF,TGTGCCAGCAGCCGGCCGGGGGGAGTGAGTCAGCCCCAGCATTTT
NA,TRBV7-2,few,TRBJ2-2,CASSLAGDIGANTGELFF,TGTGCCAGCAGCTTGGCCGGAGATATAGGGGCCAACACCGGGGAGCTGTTTTTT
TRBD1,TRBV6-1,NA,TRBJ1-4,CASIGLTGRATNEKLFF,TGTGCCAGCATAGGCCTGACAGGGCGTGCAACTAATGAAAAACTGTTTTTT
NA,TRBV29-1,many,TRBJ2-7,CSVESLGSPGHEQYF,TGCAGCGTTGAATCATTGGGATCCCCGGGCCACGAGCAGTACTTC
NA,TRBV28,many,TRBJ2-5,CASSWSWEQHLARETQYF,TGTGCCAGCAGCTGGTCCTGGGAACAACACTTGGCGAGAGAGACCCAGTACTTC
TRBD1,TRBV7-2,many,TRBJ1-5,CASSFLTGGGNQPQHF,TGTGCCAGCAGCTTTTTGACAGGGGGCGGCAATCAGCCCCAGCATTTT
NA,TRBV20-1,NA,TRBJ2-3,CSAIAANTDTQYF,TGCAGTGCTATAGCGGCTAACACAGATACGCAGTATTTT
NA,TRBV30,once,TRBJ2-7,CALAAPPGPYEQYF,TGTGCCTTGGCCGCTCCTCCGGGGCCCTACGAGCAGTACTTC
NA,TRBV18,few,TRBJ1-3,CASSPGRVSGNTIYF,TGTGCCAGCTCACCGGGCAGAGTCTCTGGAAACACCATATATTTT
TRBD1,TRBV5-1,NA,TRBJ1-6,CASSPGQGAGSPLHF,TGCGCCAGCAGCCCCGGACAGGGGGCCGGTTCACCCCTCCACTTT
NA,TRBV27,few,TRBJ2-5,CASSSRGSGETQYF,TGTGCCAGCAGTTCGAGAGGGTCTGGAGAGACCCAGTACTTC
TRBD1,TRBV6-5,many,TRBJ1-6,CASSYSRILTGGNSPLHF,TGTGCCAGCAGTTACTCCCGGATTTTGACAGGGGGTAATTCACCCCTCCACTTT